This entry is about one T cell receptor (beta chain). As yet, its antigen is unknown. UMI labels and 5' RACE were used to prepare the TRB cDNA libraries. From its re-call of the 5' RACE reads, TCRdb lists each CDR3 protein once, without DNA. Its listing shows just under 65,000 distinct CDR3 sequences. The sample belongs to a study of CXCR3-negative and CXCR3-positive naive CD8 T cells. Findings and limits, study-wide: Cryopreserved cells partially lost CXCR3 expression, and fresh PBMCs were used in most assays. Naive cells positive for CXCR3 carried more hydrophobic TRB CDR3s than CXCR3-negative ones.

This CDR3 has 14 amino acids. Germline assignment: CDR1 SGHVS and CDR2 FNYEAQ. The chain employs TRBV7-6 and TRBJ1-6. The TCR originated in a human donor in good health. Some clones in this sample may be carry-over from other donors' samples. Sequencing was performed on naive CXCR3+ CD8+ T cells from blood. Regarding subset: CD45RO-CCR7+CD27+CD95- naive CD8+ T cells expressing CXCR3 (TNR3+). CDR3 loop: CASSLDEAGSPLHF.